This T cell receptor (beta chain) was identified in a study of T cell repertoires in cytomegalovirus infection. Study details: Indications of both CMV infection and matching HLA type were provided by public TCR beta signatures.

Study conclusions and caveats: Carriers of CMV and the relevant HLA type were discriminated by public TCR beta frequency.

This clonotype has only a few counts. Its antigen remains unidentified. Via MiXCR, TCRdb re-called the reads, giving one row per CDR3 protein. This table holds about 300,000 distinct CDR3 sequences, around 25% found once. Deletions cut 1 base from V and 2 bases from J, with 9 bases between. Germline V gene data show CDR1 as SGHTA and CDR2 as FQGNSA. This CDR3 comprises 15 residues. The sequenced sample was PBMCs. This clonotype was obtained from a human donor in good health (CMV status not recorded). Some clones in this sample may be carry-over from other donors' samples. This chain joins TRBV7-2 and TRBJ1-5, with D uncertain. CDR3 sequence reads: CASSLGGNRNQPQHF. The CDR3 DNA reads as TGTGCCAGCAGCTTAGGTGGTAACCGCAATCAGCCCCAGCATTTT.